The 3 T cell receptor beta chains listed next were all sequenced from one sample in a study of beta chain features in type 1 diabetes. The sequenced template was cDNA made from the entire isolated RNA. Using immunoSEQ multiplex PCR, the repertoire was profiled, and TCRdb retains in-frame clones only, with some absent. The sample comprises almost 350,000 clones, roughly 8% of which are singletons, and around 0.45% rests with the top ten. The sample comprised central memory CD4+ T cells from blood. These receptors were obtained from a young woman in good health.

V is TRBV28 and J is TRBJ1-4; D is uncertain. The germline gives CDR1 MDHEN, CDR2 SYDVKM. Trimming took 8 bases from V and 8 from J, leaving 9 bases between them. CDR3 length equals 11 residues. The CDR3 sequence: CASGSREKLFF. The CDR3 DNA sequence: TGTGCCAGCGGATCACGAGAAAAACTGTTTTTT.

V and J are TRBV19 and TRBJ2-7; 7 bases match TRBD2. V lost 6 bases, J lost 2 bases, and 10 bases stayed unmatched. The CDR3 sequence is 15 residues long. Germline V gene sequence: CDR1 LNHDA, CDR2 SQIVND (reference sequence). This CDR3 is CASRDPGLPPYEQYF. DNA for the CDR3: TGTGCCAGTAGGGACCCGGGACTACCCCCCTACGAGCAGTACTTC.

CDR3 DNA: TGTGCCAGCTCACCCGTCCCGTCGGGGGCCAACGTCCTGACTTTC. It codes for CASSPVPSGANVLTF. V usage is TRBV18 and J usage is TRBJ2-6; D remains unclear. This CDR3 is built from 15 residues. Germline V gene lookup returns CDR1 KGHSH and CDR2 LQKENI. Between the trimmed V and J ends, which lost 3 bases and 4 bases, there was a span of 10 bases.